Sequencing of this TCR beta chain was carried out in a study of spatial heterogeneity in lung cancer (dated by TCRdb to the late 2010s). With respect to the entire study: More beta-chain than alpha-chain transcripts were consistently detected, likely reflecting higher beta-chain transcript abundance. TCR transcript counts in tumor regions correlated strongly with a T cell transcriptional module score from matched bulk RNA-seq. In the raw uncorrected reads, each unique combination of TCR and UMI appeared more than ten times on average. TCR alpha and beta repertoires were quantitatively compared across multiple tumor regions, matched nontumor lung and blood in non-small cell lung cancer. Nonsynonymous mutation counts, determined by whole-exome sequencing of tumor tissue, were related to features of the TCR repertoire. At surgery, both alpha and beta chains were TCR-sequenced in about 200 tumor regions, approximately 64 matched nontumor lung samples and a few dozen PBMC samples.

Here is what the overall study found, with its caveats: TCR-seq was estimated to cover only approximately 6.6% of tumor T cells for alpha chains and approximately 13% for beta chains. Counts of ubiquitous and regional expanded TCRs were found to correlate with counts of ubiquitous and regional nonsynonymous mutations, respectively. The tumor nonsynonymous mutation count correlated with the number of expanded intratumoral alpha and beta TCRs. Additional single-cell paired TCR alpha and beta sequencing was considered necessary to confirm, at a functional level, the hypothesis that regional TCRs recognize regional mutations.

Library creation used 5' RACE. The data were produced on a NextSeq 500. In the TCR library protocol, a unique molecular identifier was attached to each TCR cDNA molecule so that PCR and sequencing errors could be corrected. The source study handled its data this way. TCR identification, UMI-based error correction and CDR3 extraction were all carried out with Decombinator tools. TCRs above a frequency of 2 per 1,000, corresponding to the top 1% of the tumor frequency distribution, were defined as expanded. Expanded tumor TCRs statistically deemed absent (corrected P<0.05) from at least one tumor region were classed as regional, and all other expanded tumor TCRs were classed as ubiquitous. Renyi diversity was calculated using the R vegan package after each repertoire was subsampled 100 times to 5,000 TCRs. To build CDR3 similarity networks, amino acid triplet string-kernel similarity was used, and CDR3s were connected when their pairwise similarity was above 0.82. TCRdb trimmed public reads at Q25 via fastp, called clones via MiXCR and kept in-frame beta chains. Every CDR3 protein is listed once, alongside the most common genes and DNA of its rows. TCRdb's processing, not the authors', yielded these V and J calls. The sample data list 7,200 or so distinct CDR3 sequences, and more than 6.5% of these were observed just once. The ten top clones hold about a sixth of the sample.

CDR1 and CDR2, looked up from the germline V gene (reference sequence), are DFQATT and SNEGSKA. The CDR3, from cysteine to phenylalanine, totals 15 residues. Only the CDR3 portion is preserved as DNA: 45 bases, with reading frame beginning at the first base. V and J lose 0 bases and 0 bases, and a span of 9 bases separates them. This clonotype was counted at least ten times. Its antigen remains unidentified. One base away there is no much larger clone; base qualities are not given. This beta chain came through as a stray read in a library set up for alpha chains, and its size says little. Sample time point, as interpreted from the label and publication: sample taken at primary tumor resection. Samples were obtained from about 75 patients with early-stage, untreated non-small cell lung cancer from the lung TRACERx cohort. For TCR sequencing, whole RNA was extracted from tumor and nontumor lung tissue, or from cryopreserved PBMC samples, and no cell sorting was done. Only patients for whom sufficient RNA was available from at least two tumor regions were selected for TCR sequencing. Before being selected, tumor and adjacent nontumor lung specimens were reviewed by a lung pathologist.

The sequencing here drew on lung tumor tissue, taken at surgery. The V and J genes are TRBV20-1 and TRBJ2-1, with an unclear D gene assignment. The clonotype comes from a female donor with early-stage non-small cell lung cancer. The DNA sequence is given as TGCAGTGCTAGAGATCGGTTATTCTCCTACAATGAGCAGTTCTTC. It codes for CSARDRLFSYNEQFF.